This T cell receptor (beta chain) was sequenced for a study of T cell responses to AZD1222 COVID-19 vaccine. This CDR3 contains 16 residues. With V trimmed by 2 bases and J by 0 bases, 2 bases remained unmatched. Germline values: CDR1 SGHRS, CDR2 YFSETQ. Sequencing was performed with immunoSEQ multiplex PCR; in TCRdb, only in-frame clones are kept and a portion is missing. This table has some 130,000 clones, 90% appearing once. This TCR was sampled from an adult in good health. V gene TRBV5-1 combines with J gene TRBJ1-1, with 12 nucleotides matching TRBD1. Material: peripheral blood, obtained on day 0 of AZD1222 vaccination. The CDR3 DNA reads as TGCGCCAGCAGCTTCGGGACAGGGGGCCTGAACACTGAAGCTTTCTTT. It yields the protein CASSFGTGGLNTEAFF.